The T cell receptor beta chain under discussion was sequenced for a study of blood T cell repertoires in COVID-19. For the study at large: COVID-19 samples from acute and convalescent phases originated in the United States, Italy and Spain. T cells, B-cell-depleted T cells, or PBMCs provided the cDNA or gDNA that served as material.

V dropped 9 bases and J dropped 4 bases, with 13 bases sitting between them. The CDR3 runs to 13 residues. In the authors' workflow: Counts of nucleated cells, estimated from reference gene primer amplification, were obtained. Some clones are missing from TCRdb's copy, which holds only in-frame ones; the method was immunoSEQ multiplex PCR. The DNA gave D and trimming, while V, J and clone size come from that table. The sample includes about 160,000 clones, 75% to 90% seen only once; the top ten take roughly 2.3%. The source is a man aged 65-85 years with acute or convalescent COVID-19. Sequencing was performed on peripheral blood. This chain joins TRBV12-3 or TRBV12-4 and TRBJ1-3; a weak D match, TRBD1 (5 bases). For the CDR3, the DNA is TGTGCCAGTGCCCCAGGGAACGGAAACACCATATATTTT. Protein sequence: CASAPGNGNTIYF.